The clone carrying this TCR beta chain has a handful of counts. The antigen is unknown. CD45RO/CCR7/CD25/CD127/CD95/CD27 sorting isolated CD4+ naive, central memory, regulatory and stem cell-like memory cells. CDR1 is SGHRS and CDR2 is YFSETQ in the germline V gene. The length of the CDR3 is 15 residues. V was shortened by 0 bases and J by 3 bases, with 10 bases between the two germline ends. This entry comes from a study of beta chain features in type 1 diabetes. Study results and limitations: All four CD4+ subsets of Type 1 diabetes patients contained TCRB CDR3s that were moderately but significantly shorter.

Expressed TCRB transcripts were sequenced, since all the RNA that had been isolated was reverse transcribed. The data were produced by immunoSEQ multiplex PCR, yet TCRdb's version contains in-frame clones alone and is incomplete. The sample includes 240,000 or so clones, about a fifth of them seen just once. Sequencing was done on a sample of naive CD4+ T cells from blood. V gene TRBV5-1 combines with J gene TRBJ2-1, with D possibly matching TRBD1 (5 bases). This clonotype was sampled from a woman in her forties with type 1 diabetes. The CDR3 sequence: CASSLVSGNYNEQFF. DNA for the CDR3: TGCGCCAGCAGCTTGGTATCAGGGAACTACAATGAGCAGTTCTTC.